This T cell receptor (beta chain) is drawn from a study of monozygotic twins with cystic fibrosis. Study context: With about 15 PCR cycles, barcoded libraries came from around 2.9 micrograms of fragmented DNA. Study-wide results and limits: Median Simpson clonality of 0.0095 suggested naive T cells predominated. V usage most resembled the co-twin in 13 of 16 pairs. Shared CDR3 numbers were not associated with age, concordance or severity.

TCRdb keeps only in-frame clones here, not all; method: immunoSEQ multiplex PCR. The table shows 30,000 or so clones, with roughly 96% occurring only once. A remark on this clone: Its antigen is still unknown.

CDR1 is LNHDA and CDR2 is SQIVND in the germline V gene (reference sequence). Trimming stripped 8 bases from V and 7 bases from J, with 14 bases between. This CDR3 comprises 13 residues. The sample consisted of blood. This clonotype originated in a girl between 2 and 10 years old with cystic fibrosis. This rearrangement joins TRBV19 to TRBJ1-4; a weak D match, TRBD1 (6 bases). The CDR3 loop is CASGRGSGEKLFF. CDR3 in DNA: TGTGCCAGTGGAAGGGGGTCAGGTGAAAAACTGTTTTTT.